This T cell receptor beta chain emerged from a study of shared clonotypes between healthy human individuals (dated by TCRdb to about 2020). Regarding the research as a whole: The cohort included three men and a couple of women between 18 and 49 years of age. For each donor, CD4 naive and CD4 memory were each given three plates, CD8 naive was given two plates, and CD8 memory was given one plate. To estimate repertoire size and how much clonotypes are shared between individuals, the study performed deep sequencing of blood TCR repertoires from about 5 healthy adults. Different laboratories and diverse techniques were used to prepare libraries and sequence TCR repertoires, to increase sequencing depth and limit assay-specific biases. Each donor's leukapheresis produced roughly between roughly 0.9 and 9 billion PBMCs. The study at large found these results: Sampling was restricted to blood, and TCR repertoires in tissues likely differ from the TCR repertoires found in blood. Sharing across four donors was observed for approximately 4.6% of naive CD4, 3% to 3.5% of naive CD8, about 2.5% of memory CD4, and about 0.39% of memory CD8 clonotypes. The small number of donors limited the genetic and exposure-history diversity represented. Even with the large sequencing depth, rarefaction of the sorted-subset datasets indicated that sequencing was incomplete. Compared with non-shared clonotypes, the clonotypes found in all four sorted-subset donors had higher generation probabilities. Pairwise subsampling led to the expectation that sequencing depth would affect the degree of clonotype sharing among donors. Naive subsets generally had larger estimated clonotype richness than memory subsets.

Using the deep immunoSEQ assay, multiplex PCR amplified TCR CDR3 regions from genomic DNA. Extracted genomic DNA from each cell subset was distributed evenly across all wells of several immunoSEQ 96-well plates, and each plate was treated as a replicate. For sorted subsets, around 200 ng genomic DNA, equal to tens of thousands of T cell genomes, was loaded into each replicate PCR. The purified libraries were quantified using a Qubit 3.0 fluorometer, sized with a Bioanalyzer 2100, and then quantified again using the KAPA Library Quantification kit. Every immunoSEQ 96-well plate was sequenced on a separate single-read 150-cycle Illumina NextSeq 550 flow cell. Per the original workflow: The immunoSEQ output contained only junctional sequences without quality scores, so filtering could not match that applied to full-length reads. Sequences were annotated with PyIR, a Python wrapper for IgBLAST v1.9, using IMGT germline references to assign V/J genes and CDR3. Reads were removed for weak V/J assignments (E-value above 1e-6), missing CDR3, stop codons, out-of-frame junctions, or ambiguous translated residues. V3J clonotypes were defined by identical inferred V gene, J gene, and CDR3 amino acid sequence. The percentage overlap between two repertoires was calculated by dividing the number of shared unique clonotypes by the size of the smaller repertoire. Richness of each repertoire was evaluated using RTK rarefaction, the Chao1 estimator, and Recon v2.1 estimates of unobserved clonotypes. Generation probabilities were computed with OLGA for all TCRbeta clonotypes obtained by the gDNA method from a handful of donors. Entries here come from immuneACCESS through TCRdb and include only in-frame sequences with V and J called. Some clones fail to appear in such tables; in the studies checked, an unresolved V gene covers under half of the shortfall, and the cause of the remainder is unknown. Clone size and the V and J calls come from that table; the DNA yielded D and trimming. The table for this sample lists millions of clones; more than 85% of them were counted only once. The ten most abundant clones make up 0.39% of the sample.

Donors were healthy HIV-negative adults with no recently reported acute infections or vaccinations. Only Caucasian adults living in Nashville, Tennessee, USA were represented among the donors. CD4+ T cells were enriched by magnetic negative selection, after which naive cells were positively selected on CD45RA and the negative fraction was taken as the memory subset. Blood was collected by leukapheresis, and PBMCs were isolated by Ficoll-Histopaque density gradient centrifugation and then cryopreserved in liquid nitrogen vapor phase. Analytical flow cytometry was used to check the purity and quantity of every magnetically sorted T cell population. Genomic DNA was isolated from each sorted fraction and quantified by UV absorbance on a Nanodrop 2000c. CDR3 length: 14 amino acids, cysteine to phenylalanine. The read is trimmed to its CDR3 DNA, 42 bases read in frame from base 1. CDR1 and CDR2 were assigned from the germline V gene as SGHTS and YDEGEE. V sheds 0 bases and J sheds 4 bases, leaving 10 bases between their ends.

Note on this clone: Its antigen is still unknown. Per-base quality was not reported, and no clone a single base away is much larger than it.

The specimen sequenced was naive CD4+ T cells from PBMCs. Per the publication, the cell subset or site label means: CD45RA+ positively selected. This TCR was sampled from a man aged 18 to 29 in good health. Some clones in this sample may be carry-over from other donors' samples. The chain was built from TRBV5-8 and TRBJ1-1; TRBD1 is perhaps the D gene, given 5 matching bases. The sequenced DNA is TGTGCCAGCAGCTTGGTAGTAAGGGGCACTGAAGCTTTCTTT. This codes for CASSLVVRGTEAFF.